Listed below are T cell receptor beta chains from one sample, sequenced in a study of shared clonotypes between healthy human individuals. TCRdb keeps only in-frame clones here, not all; method: immunoSEQ multiplex PCR. There are over 400,000 clones in the sample; 65% to 85% occur only once, and about 12% lies in the top ten. The sample comprised PBMCs. Source of these receptors: a woman aged 40 to 49 in good health. Some clones in this sample may be carry-over from other donors' samples. CDR3s include the opening cysteine and the closing phenylalanine or tryptophan. The order of the fields is J gene, D gene, V gene, clone size, CDR3 DNA, CDR3 protein. A D gene is named only where the DNA matches it firmly. For some rows the clone size is stated as once, few or many, or as a class when expanded; others skip it.

>TRBJ2-1|TRBD2|TRBV4-2|NA
TGTGCCAGCAGCTACCTGGGACTAGCGATTGAGCAGTTCTTC
CASSYLGLAIEQFF
>TRBJ1-2|NA|TRBV15|NA
TGTGCCACCAGCGGACCAGCCGGGGCTAACTATGGCTACACCTTC
CATSGPAGANYGYTF
>TRBJ1-1|NA|TRBV18|NA
TGTGCCAGCTCACCCCCCCCGGATAGGGTGAACACTGAAGCTTTCTTT
CASSPPPDRVNTEAFF
>TRBJ1-2|NA|TRBV5-1|NA
TGCGCCAGCAGCTCTCCCACAGGGTCTGGCTACACCTTC
CASSSPTGSGYTF
>TRBJ2-7|NA|TRBV10-3|NA
TGTGCCATAGGACAGAGCTCCTACGAGCAGTACTTC
CAIGQSSYEQYF
>TRBJ2-6|NA|TRBV18|NA
TGTGCCAGCTCACCCACACCCCCCTCTGGGGCCAACGTCCTGACTTTC
CASSPTPPSGANVLTF
>TRBJ2-1|TRBD1|TRBV28|NA
TGTGCCAGCAGTTCGAGGACATGGACGACAGGGTTAAGCCATGAGCAGTTCTTC
CASSSRTWTTGLSHEQFF
>TRBJ1-2|NA|TRBV25-1|NA
TGTACCAGCAGGGAATCGGGGGCCAGAGGCTACACCTTC
CTSRESGARGYTF
>TRBJ1-1|NA|TRBV4-1|once
TGCGCCAGCAGCCCCGGCGTAGGGGTGAACACTGAAGCTTTCTTT
CASSPGVGVNTEAFF
>TRBJ2-7|TRBD1|TRBV27|NA
TGTGCCAGCAGTTCACCCGGGACAGCCACCTACGAGCAGTACTTC
CASSSPGTATYEQYF
>TRBJ1-1|NA|TRBV28|once
TGTGCCAGCAGTCGCTATGTAGAGAACACTGAAGCTTTCTTT
CASSRYVENTEAFF
>TRBJ2-7|NA|TRBV7-9|NA
TGTGCCAGCAGCTCGCCTCCACATGGGTACTACGAGCAGTACTTC
CASSSPPHGYYEQYF
>TRBJ1-1|NA|TRBV7-6|NA
TGTGCCAGCAGCTTGAAGATAGGTTGGGCGAACACTGAAGCTTTCTTT
CASSLKIGWANTEAFF
>TRBJ2-5|NA|TRBV28|NA
TGTGCCGGAGGAGGTGGGCCCCAGTGGACCCAGTACTTC
CAGGGGPQWTQYF
>TRBJ2-7|TRBD2|TRBV28|few
TGTGCCAGCAGTTTATCGGCGGGGGAGGCCCTCGAGCAGTACTTC
CASSLSAGEALEQYF
>TRBJ2-5|TRBD2|TRBV5-4|many
TGTGCCAGCAGCGCGGGGGGGAACAGACGACAAGAGACCCAGTACTTC
CASSAGGNRRQETQYF
>TRBJ2-7|TRBD1|TRBV10-3|NA
TGTGCCATCAGTGAAAGACAGGGGCTGACCTCTACCTACGAGCAGTACTTC
CAISERQGLTSTYEQYF
>TRBJ2-7|NA|TRBV29-1|few
TGCAGCGTTGAAGACAGTCGCGAGCAGTACTTC
CSVEDSREQYF
>TRBJ2-7|NA|TRBV11-3|NA
TGTGCCAGCAGCCTCCACCCCAGGCCCTCATGGTGGGGGAACTACGAGCAGTACTTC
CASSLHPRPSWWGNYEQYF
>TRBJ2-1|TRBD2|TRBV7-2|few
TGTGCCAGCAGCTTACGGACTAGCTCGGGCAATGAGCAGTTCTTC
CASSLRTSSGNEQFF
>TRBJ2-2|NA|TRBV5-1|few
TGCGCCAGCAGCTTGGTCATAGCGGATTCCACCGGGGAGCTGTTTTTT
CASSLVIADSTGELFF
>TRBJ1-1|NA|TRBV6-4|NA
TGTGCCAGCAGTGACGGGGATTACACTGAAGCTTTCTTT
CASSDGDYTEAFF
>TRBJ1-5|TRBD1|TRBV6-5|many
TGTGCCAGCAGGCAGACAGGGGGAAATCAGCCCCAGCATTTT
CASRQTGGNQPQHF
>TRBJ2-7|NA|TRBV28|NA
TGTGCCAGCAGTTTGCGCAGCTCGAACTACGAGCAGTACTTC
CASSLRSSNYEQYF
>TRBJ1-3|TRBD1|TRBV5-1|NA
TGCGCCAGCAGCGTTTCCGGGACAGCACTTACTGGAAACACCATATATTTT
CASSVSGTALTGNTIYF
>TRBJ2-7|TRBD2|TRBV27|once
TGTGCCAGCAGTTTACGTGGGGCGGGAGGAGTCTACGAGCAGTACTTC
CASSLRGAGGVYEQYF
>TRBJ2-7|TRBD2|TRBV28|NA
TGTGCCAGCAGCCTGGGACTAGCAGATTACGAGCAGTACTTC
CASSLGLADYEQYF
>TRBJ2-1|TRBD2|TRBV28|NA
TGTGCCAGCAGTCTTTCCTCCGGGACTAGCGGGGACAATGAGCAGTTCTTC
CASSLSSGTSGDNEQFF
>TRBJ2-3|TRBD2|TRBV18|NA
TGTGCCAGCTCCCCCGCGGGAGGGGCCTCGACAGATACGCAGTATTTT
CASSPAGGASTDTQYF
>TRBJ1-3|TRBD1|TRBV13|once
TGTGCCAGCAGTCCGACAGGGGTGACTGGAAACACCATATATTTT
CASSPTGVTGNTIYF
>TRBJ1-3|NA|TRBV18|once
TGTGCCAGCTCACCAGGTGGCGGGGGAACCGGAAACACCATATATTTT
CASSPGGGGTGNTIYF
>TRBJ1-1|NA|TRBV6-5|NA
TGTGCCAGCAGTTACTCGTTACAGGGAGGCAGCACTGAAGCTTTCTTT
CASSYSLQGGSTEAFF
>TRBJ1-1|NA|TRBV6-1|once
TGTGCCAGCAGAGTTAATTTGAACACTGAAGCTTTCTTT
CASRVNLNTEAFF
>TRBJ2-5|TRBD2|TRBV7-2|NA
TGTGCCAGCAGCTCAGGGACTAGCGTCCAAGAGACCCAGTACTTC
CASSSGTSVQETQYF
>TRBJ1-3|NA|TRBV5-8|NA
TGTGCCAGCAGACGGACCGGGCTAGGAAACACCATATATTTT
CASRRTGLGNTIYF
>TRBJ2-7|TRBD1|TRBV2|few
TGTGCCAGCACGGGACAGAAAGCCTACGAGCAGTACTTC
CASTGQKAYEQYF
>TRBJ2-3|TRBD2|TRBV9|NA
TGTGCCAGCAGCGGAGGGACTATCCCAGATACGCAGTATTTT
CASSGGTIPDTQYF
>TRBJ2-1|TRBD2|TRBV28|few
TGTGCCAGCACCCTGGGACTAGCGGCTTACAATGAGCAGTTCTTC
CASTLGLAAYNEQFF
>TRBJ2-1|NA|TRBV5-1|NA
TGCGCCAGCAGCTGGGTTGCGGGGAGCTCCTACAATGAGCAGTTCTTC
CASSWVAGSSYNEQFF